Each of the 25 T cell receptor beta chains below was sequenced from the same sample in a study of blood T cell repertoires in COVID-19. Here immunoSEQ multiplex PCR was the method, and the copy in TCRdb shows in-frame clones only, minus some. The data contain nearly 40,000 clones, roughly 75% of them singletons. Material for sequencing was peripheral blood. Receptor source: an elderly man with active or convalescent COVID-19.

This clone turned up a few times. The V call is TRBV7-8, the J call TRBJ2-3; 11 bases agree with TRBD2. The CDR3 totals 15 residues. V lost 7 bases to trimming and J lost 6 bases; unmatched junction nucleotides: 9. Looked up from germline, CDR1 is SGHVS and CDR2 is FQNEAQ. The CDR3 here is CASTVLAGVSDTQYF. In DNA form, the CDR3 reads TGTGCCAGCACCGTACTAGCGGGAGTAAGCGATACGCAGTATTTT.

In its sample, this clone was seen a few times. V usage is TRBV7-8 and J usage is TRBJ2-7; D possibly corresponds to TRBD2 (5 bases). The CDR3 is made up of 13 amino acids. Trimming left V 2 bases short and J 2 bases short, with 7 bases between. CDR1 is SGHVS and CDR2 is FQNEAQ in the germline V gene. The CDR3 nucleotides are TGTGCCAGCAGCTTACTAGCTACCTACGAGCAGTACTTC. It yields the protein CASSLLATYEQYF.

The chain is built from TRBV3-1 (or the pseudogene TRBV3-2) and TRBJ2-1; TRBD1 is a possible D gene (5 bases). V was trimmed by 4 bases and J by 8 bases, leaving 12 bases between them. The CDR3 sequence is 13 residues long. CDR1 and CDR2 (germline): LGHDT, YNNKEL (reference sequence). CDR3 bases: TGTGCCAGCAGCCCGGACACTCAAGATGAGCAGTTCTTC. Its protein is CASSPDTQDEQFF.

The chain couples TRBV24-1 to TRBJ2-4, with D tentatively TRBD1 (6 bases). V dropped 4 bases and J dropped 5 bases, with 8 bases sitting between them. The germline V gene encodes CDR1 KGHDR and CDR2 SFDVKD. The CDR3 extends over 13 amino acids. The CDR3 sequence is CATSDYRENIQYF. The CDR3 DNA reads TGTGCCACCAGTGACTACAGGGAAAACATTCAGTACTTC.

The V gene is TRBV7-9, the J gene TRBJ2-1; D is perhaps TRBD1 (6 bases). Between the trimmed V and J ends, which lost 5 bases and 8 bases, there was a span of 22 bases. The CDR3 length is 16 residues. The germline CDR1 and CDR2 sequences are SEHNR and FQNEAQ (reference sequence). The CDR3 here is CASSPTTGLFVHEQFF. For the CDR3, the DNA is TGTGCCAGCAGCCCGACTACAGGGCTTTTCGTCCATGAGCAGTTCTTC.

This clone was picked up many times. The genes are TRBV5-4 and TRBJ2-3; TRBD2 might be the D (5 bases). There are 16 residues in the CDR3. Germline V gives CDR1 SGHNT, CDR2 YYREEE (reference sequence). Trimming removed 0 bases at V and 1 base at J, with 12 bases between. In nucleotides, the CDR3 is TGTGCCAGCAGCTTGGCCGGTGGGAGCCGCACAGATACGCAGTATTTT. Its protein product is CASSLAGGSRTDTQYF. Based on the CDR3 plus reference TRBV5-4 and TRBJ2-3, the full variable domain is ETGVTQSPTHLIKTRGQQVTLRCSSQSGHNTVSWYQQALGQGPQFIFQYYREEENGRGNFPPRFSGLQFPNYSSELNVNALELDDSALYLCASSLAGGSRTDTQYFGPGTRLTVL.

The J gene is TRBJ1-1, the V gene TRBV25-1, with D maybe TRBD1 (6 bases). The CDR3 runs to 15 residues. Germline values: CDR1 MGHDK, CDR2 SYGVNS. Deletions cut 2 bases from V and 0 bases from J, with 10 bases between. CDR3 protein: CASSETGHLNTEAFF. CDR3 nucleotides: TGTGCCAGCAGTGAAACGGGACACTTGAACACTGAAGCTTTCTTT.

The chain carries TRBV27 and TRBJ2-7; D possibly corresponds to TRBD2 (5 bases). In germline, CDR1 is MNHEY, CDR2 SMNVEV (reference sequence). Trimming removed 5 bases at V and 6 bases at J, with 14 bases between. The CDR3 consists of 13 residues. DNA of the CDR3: TGTGCCAGCAGTCTCGGGGAGAGCAGCGAGCAGTACTTC. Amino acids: CASSLGESSEQYF.

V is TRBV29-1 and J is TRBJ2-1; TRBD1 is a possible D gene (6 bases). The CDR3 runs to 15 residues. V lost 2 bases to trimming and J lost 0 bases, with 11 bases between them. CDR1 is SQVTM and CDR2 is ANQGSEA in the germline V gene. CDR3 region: CSVELGASSYNEQFF. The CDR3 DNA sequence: TGCAGCGTTGAACTGGGGGCCAGCTCCTACAATGAGCAGTTCTTC.

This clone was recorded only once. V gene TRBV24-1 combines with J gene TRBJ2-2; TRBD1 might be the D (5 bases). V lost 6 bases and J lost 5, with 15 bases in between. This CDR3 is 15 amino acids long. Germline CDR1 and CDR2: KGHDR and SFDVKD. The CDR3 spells CATSLQGRNTGELFF. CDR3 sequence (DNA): TGTGCCACCAGTCTCCAGGGCCGGAATACCGGGGAGCTGTTTTTT.

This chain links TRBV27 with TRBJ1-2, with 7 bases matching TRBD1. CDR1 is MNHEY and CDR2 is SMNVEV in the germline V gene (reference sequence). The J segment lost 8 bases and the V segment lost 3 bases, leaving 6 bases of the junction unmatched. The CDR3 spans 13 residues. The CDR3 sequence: CASSFEGAQGYTF. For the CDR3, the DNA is TGTGCCAGCAGTTTTGAGGGGGCGCAAGGCTACACCTTC.

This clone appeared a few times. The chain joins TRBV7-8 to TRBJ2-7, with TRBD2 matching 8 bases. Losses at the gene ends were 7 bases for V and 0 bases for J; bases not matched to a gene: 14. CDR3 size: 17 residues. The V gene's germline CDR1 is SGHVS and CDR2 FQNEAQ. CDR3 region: CASTLDGREGSSYEQYF. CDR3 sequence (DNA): TGTGCCAGCACCCTAGACGGGAGGGAGGGTAGCTCCTACGAGCAGTACTTC. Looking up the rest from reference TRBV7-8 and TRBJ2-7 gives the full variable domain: GAGVSQSPRYKVAKRGQDVALRCDPISGHVSLFWYQQALGQGPEFLTYFQNEAQLDKSGLPSDRFFAERPEGSVSTLKIQRTQQEDSAVYLCASTLDGREGSSYEQYFGPGTRLTVT.

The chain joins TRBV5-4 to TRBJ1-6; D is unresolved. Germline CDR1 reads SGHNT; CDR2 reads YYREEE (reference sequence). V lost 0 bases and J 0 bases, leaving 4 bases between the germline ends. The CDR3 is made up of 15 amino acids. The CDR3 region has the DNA TGTGCCAGCAGCTTGGACAGCTCCTATAATTCACCCCTCCACTTT. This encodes CASSLDSSYNSPLHF.

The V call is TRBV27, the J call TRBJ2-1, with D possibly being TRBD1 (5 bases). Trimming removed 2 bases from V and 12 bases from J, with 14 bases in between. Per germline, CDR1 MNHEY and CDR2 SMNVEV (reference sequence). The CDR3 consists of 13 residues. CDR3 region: CASSLEYAQGQFF. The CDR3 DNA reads TGTGCCAGCAGTTTAGAGTACGCGCAGGGGCAGTTCTTC.

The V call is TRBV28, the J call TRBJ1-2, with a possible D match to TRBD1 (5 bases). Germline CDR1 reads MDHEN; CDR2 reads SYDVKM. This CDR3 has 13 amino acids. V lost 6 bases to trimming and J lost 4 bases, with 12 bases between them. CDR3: CASRAGWGYGYTF. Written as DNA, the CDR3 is TGTGCCAGCAGAGCAGGGTGGGGCTATGGCTACACCTTC.

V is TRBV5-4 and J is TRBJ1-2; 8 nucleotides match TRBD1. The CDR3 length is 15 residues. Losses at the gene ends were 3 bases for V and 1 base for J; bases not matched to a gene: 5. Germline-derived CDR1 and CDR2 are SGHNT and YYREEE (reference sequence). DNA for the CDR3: TGTGCCAGCAGCTCCTGGACAGGGAATAACTATGGCTACACCTTC. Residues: CASSSWTGNNYGYTF.

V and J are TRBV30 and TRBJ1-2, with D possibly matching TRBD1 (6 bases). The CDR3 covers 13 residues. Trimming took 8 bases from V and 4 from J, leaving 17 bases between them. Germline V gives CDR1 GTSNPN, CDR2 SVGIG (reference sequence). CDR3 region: CAGPTGRSYGYTF. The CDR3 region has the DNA TGTGCCGGCCCGACAGGTCGGAGCTATGGCTACACCTTC.

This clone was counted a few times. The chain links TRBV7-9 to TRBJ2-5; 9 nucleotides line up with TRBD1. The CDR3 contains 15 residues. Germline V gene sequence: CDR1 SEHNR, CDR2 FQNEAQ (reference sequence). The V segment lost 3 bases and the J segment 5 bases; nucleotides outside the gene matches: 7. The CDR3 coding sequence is TGTGCCAGCAGCTTGGGCACAGGGGGCAGGGAGACCCAGTACTTC. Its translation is CASSLGTGGRETQYF. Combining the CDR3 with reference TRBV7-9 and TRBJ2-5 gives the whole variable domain DTGVSQNPRHKITKRGQNVTFRCDPISEHNRLYWYRQTLGQGPEFLTYFQNEAQLEKSRLLSDRFSAERPKGSFSTLEIQRTEQGDSAMYLCASSLGTGGRETQYFGPGTRLLVL.

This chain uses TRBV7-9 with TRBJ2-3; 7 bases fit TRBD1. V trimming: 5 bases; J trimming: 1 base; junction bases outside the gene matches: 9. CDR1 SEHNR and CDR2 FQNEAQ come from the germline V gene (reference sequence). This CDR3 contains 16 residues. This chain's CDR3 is CASSLLVGQRTDTQYF. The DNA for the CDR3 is TGTGCCAGCAGCCTGCTGGTGGGACAGCGCACAGATACGCAGTATTTT.

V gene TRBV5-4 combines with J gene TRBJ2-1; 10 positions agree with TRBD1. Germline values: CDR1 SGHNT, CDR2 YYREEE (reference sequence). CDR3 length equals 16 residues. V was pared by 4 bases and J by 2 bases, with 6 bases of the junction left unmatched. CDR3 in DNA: TGTGCCAGCAGCACGGACAGGGGGGAGCCCTACAATGAGCAGTTCTTC. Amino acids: CASSTDRGEPYNEQFF. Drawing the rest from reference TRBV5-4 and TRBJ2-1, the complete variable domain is ETGVTQSPTHLIKTRGQQVTLRCSSQSGHNTVSWYQQALGQGPQFIFQYYREEENGRGNFPPRFSGLQFPNYSSELNVNALELDDSALYLCASSTDRGEPYNEQFFGPGTRLTVL.

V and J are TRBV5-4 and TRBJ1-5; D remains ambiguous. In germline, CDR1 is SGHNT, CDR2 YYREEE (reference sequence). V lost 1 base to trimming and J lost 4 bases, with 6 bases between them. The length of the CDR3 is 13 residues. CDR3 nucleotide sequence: TGTGCCAGCAGCTTGTCCCCAAATCAGCCCCAGCATTTT. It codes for CASSLSPNQPQHF.

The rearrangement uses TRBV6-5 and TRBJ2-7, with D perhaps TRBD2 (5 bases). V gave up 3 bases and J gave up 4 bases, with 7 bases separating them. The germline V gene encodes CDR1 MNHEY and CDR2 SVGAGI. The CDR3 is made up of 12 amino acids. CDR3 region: CASSYPGYEQYF. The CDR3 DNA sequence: TGTGCCAGCAGTTATCCGGGGTACGAGCAGTACTTC.

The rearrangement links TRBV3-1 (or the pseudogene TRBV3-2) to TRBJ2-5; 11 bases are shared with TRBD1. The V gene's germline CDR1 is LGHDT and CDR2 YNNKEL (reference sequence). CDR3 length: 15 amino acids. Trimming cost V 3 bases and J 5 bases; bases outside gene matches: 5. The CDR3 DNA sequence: TGTGCCAGCAGCCAGGGGACAGGGGGGTATGAGACCCAGTACTTC. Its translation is CASSQGTGGYETQYF.

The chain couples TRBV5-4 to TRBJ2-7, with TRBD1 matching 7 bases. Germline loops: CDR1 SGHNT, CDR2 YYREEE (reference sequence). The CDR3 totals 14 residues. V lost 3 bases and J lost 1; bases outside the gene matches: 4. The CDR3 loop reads CASSSDRRSYEQYF. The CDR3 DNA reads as TGTGCCAGCAGCTCGGACAGGCGATCCTACGAGCAGTACTTC.

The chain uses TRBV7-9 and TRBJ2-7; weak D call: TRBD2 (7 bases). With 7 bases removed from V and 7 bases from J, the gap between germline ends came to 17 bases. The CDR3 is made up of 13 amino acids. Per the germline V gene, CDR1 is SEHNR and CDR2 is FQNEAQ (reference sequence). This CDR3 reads CASTYGGPGEQYF. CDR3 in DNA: TGTGCCAGCACCTACGGGGGGCCGGGAGAGCAGTACTTC.